This entry lists 12 T cell receptor beta chains sequenced from one sample in a study of early T cells in non-severe SARS-CoV-2 infection. MiXCR, applied by TCRdb to the 5' RACE reads, yields one record per CDR3 protein. The sample carries about 90,000 distinct CDR3 sequences, about an eighth recorded once. Sequencing was carried out using whole blood. The origin of the receptors is an adult who was a healthcare worker with PCR-confirmed SARS-CoV-2 infection or an uninfected control (not recorded which).

This chain connects TRBV20-1 to TRBJ2-7; D gene unclear. Germline V gene data show CDR1 as DFQATT and CDR2 as SNEGSKA (reference sequence). Trimming removed 5 bases at V and 0 bases at J, with 17 bases between. CDR3 size: 15 residues. The CDR3 loop reads CSASLRVPSSYEQYF. DNA of the CDR3: TGCAGTGCTTCTTTACGGGTTCCCTCCTCCTACGAGCAGTACTTC.

This clonotype appeared a few times. The rearrangement joins TRBV24-1 to TRBJ2-1; 11 bases match TRBD2. The J segment lost 7 bases and the V segment lost 3 bases, leaving 7 bases of the junction unmatched. The germline V gene encodes CDR1 KGHDR and CDR2 SFDVKD. The CDR3 consists of 16 residues. CDR3: CATSDVSGRAGNEQFF. Written as DNA, the CDR3 is TGTGCCACCAGTGATGTTAGCGGGAGGGCCGGGAATGAGCAGTTCTTC.

This clonotype has only a few counts. This chain joins TRBV12-3 or TRBV12-4 and TRBJ2-3, with 10 positions matching TRBD1. The CDR3 totals 14 residues. Losses at the gene ends were 6 bases for V and 7 bases for J; bases not matched to a gene: 7. CDR3: CASSLTGGAYTQYF. CDR3 in DNA: TGTGCCAGCAGCCTGACAGGGGGCGCATATACGCAGTATTTT.

The rearrangement links TRBV7-8 to TRBJ2-3, with 7 bases aligning to TRBD1. This CDR3 spans 14 amino acids. CDR1 SGHVS and CDR2 FQNEAQ come from the germline V gene. The V and J ends lost 4 bases and 2 bases, in that order; junction bases with no gene match: 3. The CDR3 sequence is CASSWDSSTDTQYF. The CDR3 nucleotides read TGTGCCAGCAGCTGGGACAGCTCCACAGATACGCAGTATTTT.

The V and J genes are TRBV5-1 and TRBJ1-5, with D uncertain. This CDR3 region has 14 residues. Germline V CDR1 and CDR2: SGHRS, YFSETQ. The germline V and J ends were trimmed by 0 bases and 0 bases, with 4 bases remaining between them. In DNA, the CDR3 is TGCGCCAGCAGCTTGGACGGTAGCAATCAGCCCCAGCATTTT. This encodes CASSLDGSNQPQHF.

This clonotype was recorded a few times. The V gene is TRBV6-5, the J gene TRBJ2-7; D gene uncertain. This CDR3 has 11 amino acids. The V end was cut by 7 bases, the J end by 0 bases, with 4 bases between. CDR1 is MNHEY, CDR2 SVGAGI, per germline. CDR3 nucleotide sequence: TGTGCCAGCACCAACTCCTACGAGCAGTACTTC. Encoded protein: CASTNSYEQYF.

This chain uses TRBV7-9 with TRBJ1-1, with 8 positions matching TRBD1. CDR1 and CDR2 from the germline V gene are SEHNR and FQNEAQ (reference sequence). The CDR3 has 14 amino acids. The ends lost 3 bases at V and 9 bases at J; junction bases unmatched: 9. The CDR3 nucleotides are TGTGCCAGCAGCTTTTCTTCCCGGACAGGGAAAGCTTTCTTT. It is translated as CASSFSSRTGKAFF.

The rearrangement links TRBV20-1 to TRBJ2-1; 9 nucleotides agree with TRBD2. Germline V gene sequence: CDR1 DFQATT, CDR2 SNEGSKA (reference sequence). This CDR3 has 14 amino acids. V was pared by 7 bases and J by 3 bases, with 7 bases of the junction left unmatched. CDR3 DNA sequence: TGCAGTGGGCGCGGGAGGGTGAGCTACAATGAGCAGTTCTTC. This encodes CSGRGRVSYNEQFF.

This clonotype was counted a few times. This rearrangement joins TRBV2 to TRBJ2-2; D call uncertain. Trimming stripped 2 bases from V and 3 bases from J, with 10 bases between. The CDR3 is 15 residues long. Per germline, CDR1 SNHLY and CDR2 FYNNEI. The CDR3, as DNA: TGTGCCAGCAGTGAACCGTTGACCTACACCGGGGAGCTGTTTTTT. It translates to CASSEPLTYTGELFF.

V gene TRBV5-1 combines with J gene TRBJ2-3, with 12 bases that match TRBD2. V shed 3 bases and J 4 bases; nucleotides not matched to a gene: 18. This CDR3 region has 20 residues. Germline V lookup: CDR1 SGHRS, CDR2 YFSETQ. This chain's CDR3 is CASSSRPGLAGHQAADTQYF. CDR3 sequence (DNA): TGCGCCAGCAGCTCCCGACCGGGACTAGCGGGCCACCAGGCCGCAGATACGCAGTATTTT.

This clonotype was observed a few times. The J gene is TRBJ2-2, the V gene TRBV6-5; D remains unclear. V lost 5 bases and J lost 5, with 3 bases in between. The V gene's germline CDR1 is MNHEY and CDR2 SVGAGI. The CDR3 has 11 amino acids. The CDR3: CASSRTGELFF. Here the CDR3 DNA reads TGTGCCAGCAGTAGGACCGGGGAGCTGTTTTTT.

This clonotype appeared a single time. CDR3 region: CASSESTGAFSYEQYF. CDR3 in DNA: TGCGCCAGCAGTGAGTCGACAGGGGCCTTCTCCTACGAGCAGTACTTC. This sequence joins TRBV10-2 and TRBJ2-7; TRBD1 matches 8 bases. V lost 0 bases and J lost 0; bases outside the gene matches: 4. This CDR3 spans 16 amino acids. Germline CDR1 and CDR2: WSHSY and SAAADI.